The 25 T cell receptor beta chains presented below share a single source sample, sequenced in a study of CD8 T cells in ankylosing spondylitis. In TCRdb, the 5' RACE reads were re-called with MiXCR into one record per CDR3 protein. The table lists more than 150,000 distinct CDR3 sequences, 9.5% to 15% of them singletons. The sequenced sample was blood, either unsorted or a sorted T cell fraction (not recorded which). The receptors stem from a male donor with ankylosing spondylitis or in good health (not recorded which).

In this sample, this clonotype turned up a few times. This chain links TRBV3-1 with TRBJ2-2; tentative D call: TRBD2 (7 bases). Germline CDR1 is LGHDT and CDR2 is YNNKEL (reference sequence). The CDR3 has 16 amino acids. V shed 1 base and J shed 2 bases, with 11 bases lying between them. The CDR3 nucleotides read TGTGCCAGCAGCCAAGGGGCGGGGGCCAACACCGGGGAGCTGTTTTTT. Translating it yields CASSQGAGANTGELFF.

This clonotype came up a few times. J is TRBJ1-1 and V is TRBV4-1; TRBD1 matches at 8 bases. CDR3 length: 11 amino acids. Unmatched junction bases numbered 3, after V lost 4 bases and J lost 11 bases. The germline V gene has CDR1 MGHRA and CDR2 YSYEKL. The CDR3 DNA reads as TGCGCCAGCAGCCGGCAGGGGGCTGCTTTCTTT. It specifies CASSRQGAAFF.

The CDR3 coding sequence is TGTGCCAGCAGTCACCGGGAGTCTCCCTACGAGCAGTACTTC. Its translation: CASSHRESPYEQYF. V and J are TRBV12-3 or TRBV12-4 and TRBJ2-7; tentatively, D is TRBD2 (6 bases). The CDR3 spans 14 residues. V was shortened by 5 bases and J by 2 bases, with 13 bases between the two germline ends.

This clonotype showed up just a few times. This sequence joins TRBV2 and TRBJ2-7; TRBD1 or TRBD2 may be the D gene (5 bases each). CDR3 size: 12 residues. Deletions cut 4 bases from V and 3 bases from J, with 7 bases between. Germline loops: CDR1 SNHLY, CDR2 FYNNEI. The CDR3 region is CASSGDDYEQYF. CDR3 DNA sequence: TGTGCCAGCAGTGGGGACGACTACGAGCAGTACTTC. The full variable domain, rest sourced from reference TRBV2 and TRBJ2-7, is EPEVTQTPSHQVTQMGQEVILRCVPISNHLYFYWYRQILGQKVEFLVSFYNNEISEKSEIFDDQFSVERPDGSNFTLKIRSTKLEDSAMYFCASSGDDYEQYFGPGTRLTVT.

This clonotype came up a few times. The V and J genes are TRBV4-1 and TRBJ1-6; D remains ambiguous. V was pared by 1 base and J by 3 bases, with 7 bases between. The CDR3 contains 15 residues. From germline, CDR1 is MGHRA and CDR2 YSYEKL. CDR3 in DNA: TGCGCCAGCAGCCAAGGAGGGTTCTATAATTCACCCCTCCACTTT. The encoded protein is CASSQGGFYNSPLHF.

The gene calls are TRBV7-9 and TRBJ1-5, with a tentative D call TRBD1 (5 bases). Germline V gene data show CDR1 as SEHNR and CDR2 as FQNEAQ (reference sequence). Trimming pared 1 base from V and 6 bases from J, leaving 10 bases between. The CDR3 length is 14 residues. The CDR3 protein is CASSLGGVTQPQHF. The CDR3 coding sequence is TGTGCCAGCAGCTTAGGAGGGGTGACTCAGCCCCAGCATTTT.

The sample holds a few counts of this clonotype. The genes are TRBV7-6 and TRBJ2-2, with D possibly TRBD2 on 6 matching bases. The CDR3 runs to 17 residues. The germline CDR1 and CDR2 sequences are SGHVS and FNYEAQ. Trimming left V 5 bases short and J 6 bases short, with 22 bases between. CDR3 sequence (DNA): TGTGCCAGCAGCACAACTAGCCTCCCGGGCCGTCCCGGGGAGCTGTTTTTT. Protein: CASSTTSLPGRPGELFF.

This clonotype appeared many times. The rearrangement joins TRBV12-3 or TRBV12-4 to TRBJ2-3; either TRBD1 or TRBD2 may fit D (6 bases each). V dropped 4 bases and J dropped 4 bases, with 18 bases sitting between them. The CDR3 spans 16 residues. CDR3 amino acids: CASSSGGLSRADTQYF. In DNA, the CDR3 is TGTGCCAGCAGTTCCGGGGGCCTCTCTCGGGCAGATACGCAGTATTTT.

This chain uses TRBV3-1 with TRBJ2-1; 12 bases map to TRBD2. V shed 2 bases, J shed 7 bases, and the junction held 3 bases outside the gene matches. Germline V gene data show CDR1 as LGHDT and CDR2 as YNNKEL (reference sequence). This CDR3 is 15 amino acids long. As DNA, the CDR3 is TGTGCCAGCAGCCAAACTAGCGGGGGGTTGAATGAGCAGTTCTTC. It yields the protein CASSQTSGGLNEQFF.

This clonotype was counted between two and nine times. V gene TRBV4-1 combines with J gene TRBJ2-1, with 8 bases matching TRBD2. The CDR3 contains 16 residues. Germline V gene lookup returns CDR1 MGHRA and CDR2 YSYEKL. The trim removed 3 bases at V and 0 bases at J, leaving 4 bases unmatched. The CDR3 nucleotides read TGCGCCAGCAGCCAGGCGAGCGGGGGCTCCTACAATGAGCAGTTCTTC. This encodes CASSQASGGSYNEQFF.

The table lists this clonotype with many counts. The chain recombines TRBV5-5 with TRBJ2-7; 7 nucleotides line up with TRBD1. Germline loops: CDR1 SGHKS, CDR2 YYEKEE (reference sequence). With V trimmed by 5 bases and J by 5 bases, 4 bases remained unmatched. CDR3 length: 12 residues. CDR3 bases: TGTGCCAGCAGACCGACAGGGAACGAGCAGTACTTC. Protein product: CASRPTGNEQYF.

This clonotype was seen at least ten times. The chain employs TRBV4-2 and TRBJ2-7; no clear D gene. The CDR3 contains 12 residues. V dropped 1 base and J dropped 5 bases, with 6 bases sitting between them. The germline gives CDR1 LGHNA, CDR2 YNFKEQ. The CDR3 bases are TGTGCCAGCAGCCAAGGGTCCCACGAGCAGTACTTC. Translated, it gives CASSQGSHEQYF.

This clonotype was counted only a few times. The V and J genes are TRBV27 and TRBJ2-5; D gene unclear. From germline, CDR1 is MNHEY and CDR2 SMNVEV (reference sequence). CDR3 length: 13 residues. Deletions cut 4 bases from V and 3 bases from J, with 9 bases between. CDR3 coding DNA: TGTGCCAGCAGTTCGAACGGAGAAGAGACCCAGTACTTC. It codes for CASSSNGEETQYF.

This clonotype turned up a few times. The chain carries TRBV5-1 and TRBJ1-6, with D possibly being TRBD1 (5 bases). The ends were cut back, 1 base at V and 5 bases at J, with 13 bases in the middle. The CDR3 consists of 16 residues. Germline assignment: CDR1 SGHRS and CDR2 YFSETQ. Here the CDR3 DNA reads TGCGCCAGCAGCTTGTGGGGGTTTGGGGATAATTCACCCCTCCACTTT. Amino acids: CASSLWGFGDNSPLHF.

CDR3 sequence (DNA): TGTGCCAGTAGGGGAACCAACCAAGAGACCCAGTACTTC. This gives the protein CASRGTNQETQYF. The chain joins TRBV19 to TRBJ2-5; D call uncertain. Trimming shortened V by 6 bases and J by 0 bases, and 8 bases separated the two germline ends. Germline CDR1 LNHDA, CDR2 SQIVND (reference sequence). The CDR3 totals 13 residues. Supplemented by reference TRBV19 and TRBJ2-5, the full variable domain reads DGGITQSPKYLFRKEGQNVTLSCEQNLNHDAMYWYRQDPGQGLRLIYYSQIVNDFQKGDIAEGYSVSREKKESFPLTVTSAQKNPTAFYLCASRGTNQETQYFGPGTRLLVL.

In this sample, this clonotype turned up a few times. The chain is built from TRBV20-1 and TRBJ2-5, with 10 bases aligning to TRBD2. CDR3 length: 14 amino acids. V lost 4 bases to trimming and J lost 6 bases; unmatched junction nucleotides: 8. From germline, CDR1 is DFQATT and CDR2 SNEGSKA (reference sequence). This CDR3 reads CSAKDSGGRKTQYF. CDR3 nucleotide sequence: TGCAGTGCTAAGGATAGCGGGGGGAGAAAGACCCAGTACTTC.

The sample holds a few counts of this clonotype. This sequence joins TRBV12-3 or TRBV12-4 and TRBJ2-2; possible D gene TRBD2, 5 bases. V was shortened by 0 bases and J by 7 bases, with 12 bases between the two germline ends. The CDR3 extends over 15 amino acids. CDR3 nucleotide sequence: TGTGCCAGCAGTTTAGCAAGGAGGACTCTCGGGGAGCTGTTTTTT. Its protein is CASSLARRTLGELFF.

This clonotype was recorded at least ten times. V gene TRBV12-3 or TRBV12-4 combines with J gene TRBJ1-2; possibly TRBD1 for D (5 bases). V was pared by 7 bases and J by 4 bases, with 13 bases between. This CDR3 region has 13 residues. CDR3 DNA sequence: TGTGCCAGCATCCCGAGGGGAGGCTATGGCTACACCTTC. Its translation is CASIPRGGYGYTF.

The chain links TRBV20-1 to TRBJ1-2; TRBD1 might be the D (5 bases). Trimming removed 2 bases from V and 3 bases from J, with 10 bases in between. Germline-derived CDR1 and CDR2 are DFQATT and SNEGSKA (reference sequence). This CDR3 is 13 amino acids long. The CDR3 loop reads CSARTLGDYGYTF. The CDR3 nucleotides are TGCAGTGCTAGAACCTTGGGGGACTATGGCTACACCTTC.

In its sample, this clonotype was seen many times. This chain connects TRBV2 to TRBJ2-1; 11 bases line up with TRBD2. V dropped 8 bases and J dropped 5; count of bases not matched to a gene: 2. CDR1 SNHLY and CDR2 FYNNEI come from the germline V gene. The CDR3 spans 13 residues. The CDR3 nucleotides read TGTGCCAGCGCGGGACTAGCGGACAATGAGCAGTTCTTC. Translated: CASAGLADNEQFF. Supplemented by reference TRBV2 and TRBJ2-1, the full variable domain reads EPEVTQTPSHQVTQMGQEVILRCVPISNHLYFYWYRQILGQKVEFLVSFYNNEISEKSEIFDDQFSVERPDGSNFTLKIRSTKLEDSAMYFCASAGLADNEQFFGPGTRLTVL.

Ten or more counts support this clonotype. The rearrangement uses TRBV6-1 and TRBJ2-1; possibly TRBD1 for D (5 bases). The CDR3 is made up of 13 amino acids. V dropped 5 bases and J dropped 4 bases, with 9 bases sitting between them. Germline V gives CDR1 MNHNS, CDR2 SASEGT. CDR3 in DNA: TGTGCCAGCAGTAATCCAGGGTACAATGAGCAGTTCTTC. Translated, it gives CASSNPGYNEQFF.

The chain employs TRBV5-1 and TRBJ2-7; possibly TRBD1 for D (6 bases). CDR1 and CDR2 from the germline V gene are SGHRS and YFSETQ. V lost 0 bases and J lost 4, with 14 bases in between. The length of the CDR3 is 15 residues. The CDR3 is CASSLAIQGKYEQYF. The CDR3 nucleotides are TGCGCCAGCAGCTTGGCCATACAGGGCAAATACGAGCAGTACTTC.

The chain employs TRBV6-5 and TRBJ2-3, with 7 bases fitting TRBD2. CDR1 MNHEY and CDR2 SVGAGI come from the germline V gene. V shed 2 bases, J shed 5 bases, and the junction held 4 bases outside the gene matches. The CDR3 covers 14 residues. The CDR3 DNA reads as TGTGCCAGCAGTTACGCTAGCGGTGAAGATACGCAGTATTTT. This gives the protein CASSYASGEDTQYF.

The CDR3 loop reads CASSLEGTSGRYNEQFF. The CDR3 DNA reads TGTGCCAGCAGCTTAGAAGGGACTAGCGGGAGGTACAATGAGCAGTTCTTC. The chain couples TRBV13 to TRBJ2-1; 15 bases are a match to TRBD2. V was pared by 1 base and J by 4 bases, with 2 bases of the junction left unmatched. Per the germline V gene, CDR1 is PRHDT and CDR2 is FYEKMQ (reference sequence). The CDR3 totals 17 residues.

This clonotype was picked up one time. The chain links TRBV3-1 to TRBJ2-2; D is possibly TRBD1 or TRBD2 (6 bases each). This CDR3 spans 17 amino acids. V shed 1 base and J shed 1 base, with 13 bases lying between them. CDR1 LGHDT and CDR2 YNNKEL come from the germline V gene (reference sequence). The CDR3: CASSQGLGGQNTGELFF. DNA of the CDR3: TGTGCCAGCAGCCAAGGGCTCGGGGGCCAGAACACCGGGGAGCTGTTTTTT. Full variable domain (missing parts from reference TRBV3-1 and TRBJ2-2): DTAVSQTPKYLVTQMGNDKSIKCEQNLGHDTMYWYKQDSKKFLKIMFSYNNKELIINETVPNRFSPKSPDKAHLNLHINSLELGDSAVYFCASSQGLGGQNTGELFFGEGSRLTVL.